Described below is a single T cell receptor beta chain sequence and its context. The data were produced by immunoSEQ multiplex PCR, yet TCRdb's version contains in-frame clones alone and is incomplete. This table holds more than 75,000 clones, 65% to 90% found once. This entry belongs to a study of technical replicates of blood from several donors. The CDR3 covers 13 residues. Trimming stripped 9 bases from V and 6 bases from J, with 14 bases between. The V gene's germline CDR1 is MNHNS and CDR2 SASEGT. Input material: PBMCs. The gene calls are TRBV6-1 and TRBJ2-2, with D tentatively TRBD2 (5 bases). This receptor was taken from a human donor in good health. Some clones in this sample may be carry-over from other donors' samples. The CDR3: CASALEAAGELFF. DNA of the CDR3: TGTGCCAGTGCTTTGGAGGCGGCCGGGGAGCTGTTTTTT.